This T cell receptor beta chain is from a study of shared T cell receptors in the human thymus. CDR3 length equals 15 residues. Germline V gives CDR1 LNHNV, CDR2 YYDKDF (reference sequence). Trimming removed 3 bases from V and 7 bases from J; junction bases left unmatched: 7. This clone turned up a few times. Libraries were prepared by immunoSEQ multiplex PCR; TCRdb keeps only in-frame clonotypes and omits some of them. The table has hundreds of thousands of clones, about 89% seen once. These same records also appear under a second study, on human thymus T cells. That paper states: Thymic material originated from resections removed in the course of corrective heart surgery.

Source material: thymocytes. The receptor was derived from a boy under three years old with a congenital heart defect. The chain carries TRBV15 and TRBJ1-2; 11 nucleotides match TRBD1. In DNA, the CDR3 is TGTGCCACCAGCAGGCCGGGACAGGGGGGAGGTGGCTACACCTTC. Translation gives CATSRPGQGGGGYTF.